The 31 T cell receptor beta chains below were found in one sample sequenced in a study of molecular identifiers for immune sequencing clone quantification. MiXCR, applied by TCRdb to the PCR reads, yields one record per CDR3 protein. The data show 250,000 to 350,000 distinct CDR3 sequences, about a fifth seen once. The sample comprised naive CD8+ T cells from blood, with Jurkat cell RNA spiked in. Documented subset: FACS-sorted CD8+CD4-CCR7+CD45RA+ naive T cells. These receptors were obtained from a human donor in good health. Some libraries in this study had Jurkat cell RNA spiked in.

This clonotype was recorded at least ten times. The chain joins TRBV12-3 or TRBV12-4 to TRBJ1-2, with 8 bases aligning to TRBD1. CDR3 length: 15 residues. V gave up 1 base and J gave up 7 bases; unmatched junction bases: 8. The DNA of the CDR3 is TGTGCCAGCAGTTTAGTTCAGGGGGCTCACTTTGGCTACACCTTC. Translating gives CASSLVQGAHFGYTF.

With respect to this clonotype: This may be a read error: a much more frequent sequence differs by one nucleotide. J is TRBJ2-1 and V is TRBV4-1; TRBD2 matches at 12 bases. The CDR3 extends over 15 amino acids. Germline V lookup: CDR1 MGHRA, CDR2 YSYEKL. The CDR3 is CASSRLAGDKNEQLF. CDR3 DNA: TGCGCCAGCAGTCGACTAGCGGGAGATAAGAATGAGCAGCTCTTC.

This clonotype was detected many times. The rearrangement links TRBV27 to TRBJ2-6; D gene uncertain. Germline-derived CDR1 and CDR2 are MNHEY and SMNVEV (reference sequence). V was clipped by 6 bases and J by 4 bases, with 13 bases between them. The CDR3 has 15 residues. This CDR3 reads CASSRPFAGANVLTF. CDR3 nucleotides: TGTGCCAGCAGCCGACCCTTTGCCGGGGCCAACGTCCTGACTTTC. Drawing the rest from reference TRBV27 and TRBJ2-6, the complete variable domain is EAQVTQNPRYLITVTGKKLTVTCSQNMNHEYMSWYRQDPGLGLRQIYYSMNVEVTDKGDVPEGYKVSRKEKRNFPLILESPSPNQTSLYFCASSRPFAGANVLTFGAGSRLTVL.

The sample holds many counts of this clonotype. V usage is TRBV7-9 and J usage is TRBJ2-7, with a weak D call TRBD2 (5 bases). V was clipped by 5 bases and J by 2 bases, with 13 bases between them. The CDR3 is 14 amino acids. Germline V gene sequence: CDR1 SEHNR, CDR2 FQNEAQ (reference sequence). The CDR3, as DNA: TGTGCCAGCAGCCCAGCGGTCCCGCCCTACGAGCAGTACTTC. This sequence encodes CASSPAVPPYEQYF. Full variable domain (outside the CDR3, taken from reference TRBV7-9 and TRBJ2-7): DTGVSQNPRHKITKRGQNVTFRCDPISEHNRLYWYRQTLGQGPEFLTYFQNEAQLEKSRLLSDRFSAERPKGSFSTLEIQRTEQGDSAMYLCASSPAVPPYEQYFGPGTRLTVT.

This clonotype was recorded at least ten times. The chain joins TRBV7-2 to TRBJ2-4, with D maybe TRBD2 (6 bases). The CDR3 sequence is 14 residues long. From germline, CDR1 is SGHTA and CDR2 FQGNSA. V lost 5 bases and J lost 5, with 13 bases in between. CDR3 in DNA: TGTGCCAGCAGCCTTCCCACGGGGGAAAACATTCAGTACTTC. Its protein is CASSLPTGENIQYF.

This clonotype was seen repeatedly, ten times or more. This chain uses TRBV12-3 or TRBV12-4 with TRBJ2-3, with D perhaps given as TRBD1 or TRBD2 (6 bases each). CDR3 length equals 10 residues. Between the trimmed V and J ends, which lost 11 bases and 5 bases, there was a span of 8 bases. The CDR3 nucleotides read TGTGCCGGGGGGCAAGATACGCAGTATTTT. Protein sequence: CAGGQDTQYF.

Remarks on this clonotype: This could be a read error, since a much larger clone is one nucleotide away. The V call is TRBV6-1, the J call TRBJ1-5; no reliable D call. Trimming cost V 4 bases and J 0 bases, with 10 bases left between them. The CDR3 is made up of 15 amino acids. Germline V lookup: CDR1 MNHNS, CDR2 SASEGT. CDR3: CASSVYLFSNQPQHF. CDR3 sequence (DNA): TGTGCCAGCAGTGTATACCTTTTTAGCAATCAGCCCCAGCATTTT.

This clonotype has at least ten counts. CDR3 in amino acids: CSALDIYNEQFF. CDR3 sequence (DNA): TGCAGCGCCTTGGACATATACAATGAGCAGTTCTTC. The chain recombines TRBV29-1 with TRBJ2-1; D is perhaps TRBD1 (5 bases). This CDR3 has 12 amino acids. V lost 7 bases to trimming and J lost 4 bases, with 11 bases between them. Germline V gene lookup returns CDR1 SQVTM and CDR2 ANQGSEA.

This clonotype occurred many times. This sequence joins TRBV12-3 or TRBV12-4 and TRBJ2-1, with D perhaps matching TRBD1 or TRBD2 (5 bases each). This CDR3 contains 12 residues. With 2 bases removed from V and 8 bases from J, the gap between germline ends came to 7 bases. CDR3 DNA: TGTGCCAGCAGTTTAAGAGGGGATGAGCAGTTCTTC. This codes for CASSLRGDEQFF.

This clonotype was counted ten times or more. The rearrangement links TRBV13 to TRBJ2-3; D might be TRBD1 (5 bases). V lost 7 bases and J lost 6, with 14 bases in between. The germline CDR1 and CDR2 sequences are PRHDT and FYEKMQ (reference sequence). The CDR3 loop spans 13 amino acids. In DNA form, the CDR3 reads TGTGCCAGCACCATTGGGGCGATGGATACGCAGTATTTT. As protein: CASTIGAMDTQYF.

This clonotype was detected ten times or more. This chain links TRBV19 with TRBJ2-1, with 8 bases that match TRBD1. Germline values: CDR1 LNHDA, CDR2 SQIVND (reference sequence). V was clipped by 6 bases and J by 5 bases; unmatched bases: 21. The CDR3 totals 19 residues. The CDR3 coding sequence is TGTGCCAGTAGCTGGGGCGACAGGGGTATAACTTCGGGCCACAATGAGCAGTTCTTC. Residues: CASSWGDRGITSGHNEQFF.

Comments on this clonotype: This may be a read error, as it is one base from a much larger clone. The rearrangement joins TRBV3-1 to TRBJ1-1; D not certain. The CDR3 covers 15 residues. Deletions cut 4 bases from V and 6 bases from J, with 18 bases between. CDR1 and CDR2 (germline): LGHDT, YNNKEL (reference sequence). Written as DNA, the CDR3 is TGTGCCAGCAGCCCAACACCCGGGAGCAACGCTGAAGCTTTCTTT. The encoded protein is CASSPTPGSNAEAFF.

The chain's CDR3 is CASSPVGQTSYEQYF. The CDR3 nucleotides read TGTGCCAGCAGCCCTGTAGGACAGACCTCCTACGAGCAGTACTTC. The chain couples TRBV28 to TRBJ2-7; maybe TRBD1 (6 bases). Trimming cost V 6 bases and J 0 bases, with 15 bases left between them. The CDR3 extends over 15 amino acids. The germline gives CDR1 MDHEN, CDR2 SYDVKM.

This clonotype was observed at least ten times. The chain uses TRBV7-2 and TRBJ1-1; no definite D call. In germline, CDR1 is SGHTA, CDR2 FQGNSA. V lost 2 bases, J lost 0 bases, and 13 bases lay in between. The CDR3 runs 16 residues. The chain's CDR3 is CASSLLAGMLNTEAFF. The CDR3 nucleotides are TGTGCCAGCAGCTTACTGGCGGGGATGTTGAACACTGAAGCTTTCTTT.

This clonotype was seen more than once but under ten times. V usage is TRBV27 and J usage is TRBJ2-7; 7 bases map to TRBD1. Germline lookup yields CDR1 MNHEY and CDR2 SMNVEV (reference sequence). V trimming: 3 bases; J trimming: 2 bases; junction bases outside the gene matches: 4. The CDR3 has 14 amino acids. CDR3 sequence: CASSFLGQAYEQYF. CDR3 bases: TGTGCCAGCAGTTTCCTAGGACAGGCCTACGAGCAGTACTTC.

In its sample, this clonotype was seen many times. Written as DNA, the CDR3 is TGTGCCAGCGGCCTGGGGGGGGCGGGTGAAGCTTTCTTT. Its translation is CASGLGGAGEAFF. V is TRBV12-3 or TRBV12-4 and J is TRBJ1-1; weak D call: TRBD1 (6 bases). This CDR3 comprises 13 residues. The V end lost 8 bases, the J end lost 7 bases, and 17 bases lay between the germline ends.

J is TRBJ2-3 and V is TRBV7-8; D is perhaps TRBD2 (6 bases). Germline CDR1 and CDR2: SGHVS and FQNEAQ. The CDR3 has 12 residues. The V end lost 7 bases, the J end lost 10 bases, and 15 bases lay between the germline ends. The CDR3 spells CASTVTGDAQYF. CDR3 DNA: TGTGCCAGCACCGTGACGGGGGACGCGCAGTATTTT.

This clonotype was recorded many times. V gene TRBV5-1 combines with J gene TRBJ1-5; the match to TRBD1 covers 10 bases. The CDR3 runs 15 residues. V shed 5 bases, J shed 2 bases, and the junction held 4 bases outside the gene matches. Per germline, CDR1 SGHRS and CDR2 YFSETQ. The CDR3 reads CASRLGQGGNQPQHF. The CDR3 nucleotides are TGCGCCAGCAGACTTGGACAGGGGGGCAATCAGCCCCAGCATTTT.

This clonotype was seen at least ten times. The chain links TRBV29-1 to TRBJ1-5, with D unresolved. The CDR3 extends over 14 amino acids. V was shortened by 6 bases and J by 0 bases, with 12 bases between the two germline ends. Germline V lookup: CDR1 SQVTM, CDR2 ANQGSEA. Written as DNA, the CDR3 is TGCAGCGTCGGAGTAGGAGATAGCAATCAGCCCCAGCATTTT. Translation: CSVGVGDSNQPQHF.

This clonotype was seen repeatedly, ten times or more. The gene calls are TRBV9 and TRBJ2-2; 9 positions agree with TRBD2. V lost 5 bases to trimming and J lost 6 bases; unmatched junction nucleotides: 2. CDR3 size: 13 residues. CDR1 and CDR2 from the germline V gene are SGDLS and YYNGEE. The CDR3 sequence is CASSSGGSGELFF. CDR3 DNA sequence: TGTGCCAGCAGTAGCGGGGGTTCCGGGGAGCTGTTTTTT.

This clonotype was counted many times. For the CDR3, the DNA is TGTGCCAGCAGCCCAGGACCTCGAGAGACCCAGTACTTC. The encoded protein is CASSPGPRETQYF. The rearrangement links TRBV6-2 or TRBV6-3 to TRBJ2-5; D is uncertain. CDR1 and CDR2 (germline): MNHEY, SVGEGT. The ends were cut back, 6 bases at V and 4 bases at J, with 12 bases in the middle. The CDR3 length is 13 residues.

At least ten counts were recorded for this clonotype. The CDR3 nucleotides read TGTGCCAGCAGCTTTTCACAGCTTTTCTCTGGAAACACCATATATTTT. Translating gives CASSFSQLFSGNTIYF. The J gene is TRBJ1-3, the V gene TRBV5-6; the D is unclear. The CDR3 runs 16 residues. The germline gives CDR1 SGHDT, CDR2 YYEEEE. V gave up 2 bases and J gave up 0 bases, with 12 bases separating them.

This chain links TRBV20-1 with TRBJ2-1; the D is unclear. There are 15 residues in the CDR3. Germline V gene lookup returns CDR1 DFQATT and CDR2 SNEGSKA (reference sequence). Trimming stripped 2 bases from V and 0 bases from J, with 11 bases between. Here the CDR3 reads CSARRRSISYNEQFF. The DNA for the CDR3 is TGCAGTGCTAGAAGACGGTCTATCTCCTACAATGAGCAGTTCTTC.

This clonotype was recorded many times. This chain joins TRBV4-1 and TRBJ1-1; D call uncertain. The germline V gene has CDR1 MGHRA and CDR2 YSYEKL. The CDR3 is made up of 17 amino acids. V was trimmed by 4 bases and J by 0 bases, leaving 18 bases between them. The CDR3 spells CASSLGVGASLNTEAFF. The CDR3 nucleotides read TGCGCCAGCAGCCTAGGAGTAGGCGCCTCCCTGAACACTGAAGCTTTCTTT.

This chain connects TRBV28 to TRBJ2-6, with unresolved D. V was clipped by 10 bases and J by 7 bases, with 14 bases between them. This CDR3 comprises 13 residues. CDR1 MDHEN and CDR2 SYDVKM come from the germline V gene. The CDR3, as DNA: TGTGCCACCTTCAGAGCGACTGCCAACGTCCTGACTTTC. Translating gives CATFRATANVLTF.

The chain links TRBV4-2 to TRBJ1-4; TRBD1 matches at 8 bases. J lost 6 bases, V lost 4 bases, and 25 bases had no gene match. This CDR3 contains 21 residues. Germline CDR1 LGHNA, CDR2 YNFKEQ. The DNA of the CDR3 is TGTGCCAGCAGCCCCTGGACAGGGAATAGTGGTGGAAGGTCTAGGGATGAAAAACTGTTTTTT. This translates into CASSPWTGNSGGRSRDEKLFF.

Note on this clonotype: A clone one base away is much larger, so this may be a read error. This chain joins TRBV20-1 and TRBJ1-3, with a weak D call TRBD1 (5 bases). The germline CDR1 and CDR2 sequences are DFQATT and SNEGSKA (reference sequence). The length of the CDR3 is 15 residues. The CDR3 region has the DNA TGCAGTGCTAGAGATCGGTGGGGGTCTGAAAACACCATATATTTT. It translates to CSARDRWGSENTIYF.

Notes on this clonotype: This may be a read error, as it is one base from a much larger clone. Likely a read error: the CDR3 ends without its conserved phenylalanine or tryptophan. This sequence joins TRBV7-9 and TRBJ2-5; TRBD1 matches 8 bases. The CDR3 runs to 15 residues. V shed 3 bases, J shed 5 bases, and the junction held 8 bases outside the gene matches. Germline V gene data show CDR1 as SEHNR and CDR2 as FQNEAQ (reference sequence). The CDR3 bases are TGTGCCAGCAGCTTTCTATCAGGGGGCGACGAGACCCAGTACATC. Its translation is CASSFLSGGDETQYI.

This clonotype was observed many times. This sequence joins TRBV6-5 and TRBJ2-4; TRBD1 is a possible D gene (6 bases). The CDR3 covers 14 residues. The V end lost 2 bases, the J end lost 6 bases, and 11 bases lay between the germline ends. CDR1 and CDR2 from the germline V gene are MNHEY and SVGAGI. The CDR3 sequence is CASSYGIGGNIQYF. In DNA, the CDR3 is TGTGCCAGCAGTTACGGGATAGGGGGAAACATTCAGTACTTC.

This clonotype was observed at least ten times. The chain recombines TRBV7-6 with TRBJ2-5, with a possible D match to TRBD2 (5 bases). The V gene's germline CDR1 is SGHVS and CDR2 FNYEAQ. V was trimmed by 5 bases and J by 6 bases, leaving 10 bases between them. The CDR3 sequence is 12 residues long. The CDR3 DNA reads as TGTGCCAGCAGCGAGGGCCGTCAGACCCAGTACTTC. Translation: CASSEGRQTQYF.

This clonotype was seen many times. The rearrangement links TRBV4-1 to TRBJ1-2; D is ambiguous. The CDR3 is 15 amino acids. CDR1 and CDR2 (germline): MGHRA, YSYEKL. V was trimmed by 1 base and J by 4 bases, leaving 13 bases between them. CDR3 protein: CASSQGMVTPYGYTF. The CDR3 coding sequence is TGCGCCAGCAGCCAAGGAATGGTAACCCCCTATGGCTACACCTTC.